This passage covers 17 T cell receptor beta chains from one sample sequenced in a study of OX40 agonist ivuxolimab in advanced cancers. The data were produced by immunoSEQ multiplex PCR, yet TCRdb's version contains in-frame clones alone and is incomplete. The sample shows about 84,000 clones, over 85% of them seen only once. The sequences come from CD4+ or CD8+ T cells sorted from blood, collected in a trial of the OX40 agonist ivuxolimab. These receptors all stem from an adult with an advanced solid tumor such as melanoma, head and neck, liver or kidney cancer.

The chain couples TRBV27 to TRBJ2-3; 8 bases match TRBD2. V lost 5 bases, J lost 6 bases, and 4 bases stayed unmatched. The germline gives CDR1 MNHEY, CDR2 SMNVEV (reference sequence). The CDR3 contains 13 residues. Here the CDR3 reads CASSSGSFDTQYF. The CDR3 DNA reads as TGTGCCAGCAGTAGCGGGAGTTTCGATACGCAGTATTTT.

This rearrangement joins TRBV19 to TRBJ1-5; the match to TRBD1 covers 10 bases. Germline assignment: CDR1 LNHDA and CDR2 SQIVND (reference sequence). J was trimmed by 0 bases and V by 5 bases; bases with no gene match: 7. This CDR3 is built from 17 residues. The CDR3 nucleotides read TGTGCCAGTAGTTCCAGGACAGGGGGAAATAGCAATCAGCCCCAGCATTTT. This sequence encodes CASSSRTGGNSNQPQHF. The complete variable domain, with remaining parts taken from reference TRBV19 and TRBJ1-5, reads DGGITQSPKYLFRKEGQNVTLSCEQNLNHDAMYWYRQDPGQGLRLIYYSQIVNDFQKGDIAEGYSVSREKKESFPLTVTSAQKNPTAFYLCASSSRTGGNSNQPQHFGDGTRLSIL.

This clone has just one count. CDR3 nucleotide sequence: TGCGCCAGCAGCTCGGGTGCGCAGTTCGTGGAAAAACTGTTTTTT. Translating gives CASSSGAQFVEKLFF. V and J are TRBV5-1 and TRBJ1-4; D ambiguous. Trimming shortened V by 3 bases and J by 8 bases, and 17 bases separated the two germline ends. The CDR3 totals 15 residues. The V gene's germline CDR1 is SGHRS and CDR2 YFSETQ.

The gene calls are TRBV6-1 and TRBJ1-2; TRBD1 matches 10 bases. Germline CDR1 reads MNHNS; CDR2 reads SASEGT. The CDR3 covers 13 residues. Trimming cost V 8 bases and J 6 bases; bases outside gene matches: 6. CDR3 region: CASRQGASDGYTF. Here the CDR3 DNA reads TGTGCCAGCCGACAGGGGGCGAGCGATGGCTACACCTTC.

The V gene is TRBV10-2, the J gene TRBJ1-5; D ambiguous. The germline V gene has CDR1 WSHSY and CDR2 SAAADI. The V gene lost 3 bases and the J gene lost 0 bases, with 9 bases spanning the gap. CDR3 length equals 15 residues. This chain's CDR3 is CASSESGNSNQPQHF. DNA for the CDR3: TGCGCCAGCAGTGAATCGGGGAATAGCAATCAGCCCCAGCATTTT.

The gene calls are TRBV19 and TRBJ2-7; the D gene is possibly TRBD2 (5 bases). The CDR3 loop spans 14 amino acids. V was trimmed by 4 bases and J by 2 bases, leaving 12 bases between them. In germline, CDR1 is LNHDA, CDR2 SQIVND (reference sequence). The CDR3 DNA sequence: TGTGCCAGTAGTAGATCCGGGGAGCCCTACGAGCAGTACTTC. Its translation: CASSRSGEPYEQYF.

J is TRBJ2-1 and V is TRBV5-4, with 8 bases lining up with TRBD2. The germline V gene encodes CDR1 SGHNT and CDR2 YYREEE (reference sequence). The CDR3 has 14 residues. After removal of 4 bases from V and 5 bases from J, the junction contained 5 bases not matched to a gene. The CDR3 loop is CASSGSGAHNEQFF. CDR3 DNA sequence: TGTGCCAGCAGCGGTAGCGGGGCCCACAATGAGCAGTTCTTC.

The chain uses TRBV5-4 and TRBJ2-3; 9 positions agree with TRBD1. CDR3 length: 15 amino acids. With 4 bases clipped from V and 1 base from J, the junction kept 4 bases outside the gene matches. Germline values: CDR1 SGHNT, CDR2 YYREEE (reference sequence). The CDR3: CASSPTGGGTDTQYF. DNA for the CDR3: TGTGCCAGCAGCCCCACAGGGGGCGGCACAGATACGCAGTATTTT.

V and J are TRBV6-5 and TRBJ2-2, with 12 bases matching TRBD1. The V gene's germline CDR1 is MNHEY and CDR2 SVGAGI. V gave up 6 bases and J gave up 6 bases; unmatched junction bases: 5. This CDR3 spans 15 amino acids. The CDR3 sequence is CASSFRDRGPGELFF. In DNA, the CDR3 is TGTGCCAGCAGCTTCCGGGACAGGGGGCCCGGGGAGCTGTTTTTT.

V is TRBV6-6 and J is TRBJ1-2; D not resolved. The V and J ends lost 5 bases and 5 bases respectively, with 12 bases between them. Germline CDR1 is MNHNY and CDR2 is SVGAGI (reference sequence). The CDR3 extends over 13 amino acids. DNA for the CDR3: TGTGCCAGCAGTCCAGAGACACTTTATGGCTACACCTTC. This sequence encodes CASSPETLYGYTF.

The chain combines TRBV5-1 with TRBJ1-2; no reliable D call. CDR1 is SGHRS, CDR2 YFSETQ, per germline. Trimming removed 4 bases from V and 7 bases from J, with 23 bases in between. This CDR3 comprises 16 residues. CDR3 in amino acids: CASSPSAGSGSTGYTF. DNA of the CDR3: TGCGCCAGCAGCCCAAGCGCCGGGTCTGGCTCTACTGGCTACACCTTC.

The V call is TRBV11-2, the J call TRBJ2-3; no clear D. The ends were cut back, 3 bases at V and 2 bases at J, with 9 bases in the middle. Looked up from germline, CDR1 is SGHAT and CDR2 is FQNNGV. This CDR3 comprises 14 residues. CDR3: CASSFRYYTDTQYF. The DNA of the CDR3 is TGTGCCAGCAGCTTTCGGTATTACACAGATACGCAGTATTTT.

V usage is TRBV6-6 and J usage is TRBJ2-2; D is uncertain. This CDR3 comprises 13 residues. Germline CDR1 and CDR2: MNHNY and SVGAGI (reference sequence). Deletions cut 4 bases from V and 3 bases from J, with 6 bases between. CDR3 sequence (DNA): TGTGCCAGCAGTTCCTATTACACCGGGGAGCTGTTTTTT. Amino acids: CASSSYYTGELFF.

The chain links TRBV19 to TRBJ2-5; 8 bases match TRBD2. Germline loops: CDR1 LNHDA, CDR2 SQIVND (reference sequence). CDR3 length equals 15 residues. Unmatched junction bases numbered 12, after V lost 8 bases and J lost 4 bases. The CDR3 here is CASGREAGDGETQYF. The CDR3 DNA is TGTGCCAGTGGACGCGAAGCGGGAGATGGAGAGACCCAGTACTTC.

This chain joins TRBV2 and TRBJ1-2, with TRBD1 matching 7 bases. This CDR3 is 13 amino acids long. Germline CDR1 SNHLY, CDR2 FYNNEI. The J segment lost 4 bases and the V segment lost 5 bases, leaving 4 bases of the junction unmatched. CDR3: CASSQDRLYGYTF. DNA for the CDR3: TGTGCCAGCAGTCAGGACAGGCTCTATGGCTACACCTTC.

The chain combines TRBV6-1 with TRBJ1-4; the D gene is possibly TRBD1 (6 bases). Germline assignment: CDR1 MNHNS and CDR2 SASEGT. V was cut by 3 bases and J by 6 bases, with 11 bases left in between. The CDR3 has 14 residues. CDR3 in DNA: TGTGCCAGCAGTGAGGGTTCAGGGGATGAAAAACTGTTTTTT. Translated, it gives CASSEGSGDEKLFF.

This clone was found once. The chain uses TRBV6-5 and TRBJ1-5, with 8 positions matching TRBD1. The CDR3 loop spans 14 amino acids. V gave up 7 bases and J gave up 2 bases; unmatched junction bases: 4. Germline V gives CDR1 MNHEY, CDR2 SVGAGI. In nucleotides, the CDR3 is TGTGCCAGCACTAACAGGGGGGGCAATCAGCCCCAGCATTTT. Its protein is CASTNRGGNQPQHF.